The 20 T cell receptor beta chains in this list originate from one sample, sequenced in a study of T cell repertoires in cytomegalovirus infection. TCRdb recomputed calls from the reads with MiXCR, one row per CDR3 protein. This sample has about 210,000 distinct CDR3 sequences; approximately 7% occur once, and the top ten carry under 7%. Sequences were obtained from PBMCs. These receptors originate from a human donor in good health (CMV status not recorded). Some clones in this sample may be carry-over from other donors' samples.

The sample holds many counts of this clonotype. The chain carries TRBV7-2 and TRBJ2-7; TRBD2 aligns across 9 bases. Per the germline V gene, CDR1 is SGHTA and CDR2 is FQGNSA. The V segment lost 4 bases and the J segment 0 bases; nucleotides outside the gene matches: 13. This CDR3 has 18 residues. The CDR3 is CASSSPRGLAGSSYEQYF. Here the CDR3 DNA reads TGTGCCAGCAGCTCCCCCCGCGGGCTAGCGGGAAGCTCCTACGAGCAGTACTTC.

Ten or more counts support this clonotype. This CDR3 reads CASSFRQGLYSNQPQHF. The CDR3 bases are TGTGCCAGCAGCTTCAGACAGGGGTTATATAGCAATCAGCCCCAGCATTTT. This chain links TRBV5-6 with TRBJ1-5; TRBD1 matches at 8 bases. CDR3 length: 17 amino acids. Per the germline V gene, CDR1 is SGHDT and CDR2 is YYEEEE. V was pared by 2 bases and J by 0 bases, with 7 bases of the junction left unmatched.

The chain links TRBV2 to TRBJ1-2; D gene ambiguous. Germline V CDR1 and CDR2: SNHLY, FYNNEI. V lost 7 bases and J 2 bases, leaving 17 bases between the germline ends. CDR3 length equals 15 residues. The CDR3, as DNA: TGTGCCAGCATCCCCGTGGGAGGGTTAAACTATGGCTACACCTTC. This codes for CASIPVGGLNYGYTF. The full variable domain, with the rest looked up from reference TRBV2 and TRBJ1-2, is EPEVTQTPSHQVTQMGQEVILRCVPISNHLYFYWYRQILGQKVEFLVSFYNNEISEKSEIFDDQFSVERPDGSNFTLKIRSTKLEDSAMYFCASIPVGGLNYGYTFGSGTRLTVV.

This clonotype was seen just once. The chain uses TRBV20-1 and TRBJ2-4; no clear D gene. The CDR3 contains 14 residues. The ends were cut back, 3 bases at V and 0 bases at J, with 9 bases in the middle. Germline V gene data show CDR1 as DFQATT and CDR2 as SNEGSKA (reference sequence). The CDR3 region has the DNA TGCAGTGCTAGCCCAGAGCAAGCCAAAAACATTCAGTACTTC. It encodes CSASPEQAKNIQYF.

This clonotype was observed at least ten times. J is TRBJ1-3 and V is TRBV7-2, with D hard to call. With 5 bases removed from V and 4 bases from J, the gap between germline ends came to 15 bases. This CDR3 region has 15 residues. Germline CDR1 is SGHTA and CDR2 is FQGNSA. CDR3: CASSPHGDQGNTIYF. CDR3 coding DNA: TGTGCCAGCAGCCCCCACGGAGACCAGGGAAACACCATATATTTT. The full variable domain, in which reference TRBV7-2 and TRBJ1-3 provide the parts outside the CDR3, is GAGVSQSPSNKVTEKGKDVELRCDPISGHTALYWYRQSLGQGLEFLIYFQGNSAPDKSGLPSDRFSAERTGGSVSTLTIQRTQQEDSAVYLCASSPHGDQGNTIYFGEGSWLTVV.

This clonotype was seen at least ten times. The rearrangement uses TRBV2 and TRBJ1-2, with D possibly matching TRBD1 (5 bases). The CDR3 has 11 residues. Germline V gives CDR1 SNHLY, CDR2 FYNNEI. The V end lost 4 bases, the J end lost 8 bases, and 8 bases lay between the germline ends. DNA for the CDR3: TGTGCCAGCAGTGCAGGGTTAGGCTACACCTTC. The encoded protein is CASSAGLGYTF.

This clonotype was picked up many times. V is TRBV29-1 and J is TRBJ1-2, with a tentative D call TRBD1 (5 bases). The CDR3 length is 14 residues. Between the trimmed V and J ends, which lost 0 bases and 6 bases, there was a span of 14 bases. The germline V gene has CDR1 SQVTM and CDR2 ANQGSEA. The DNA of the CDR3 is TGCAGCGTTGAAGATCTCCGAGACAGCGATGGCTACACCTTC. Encoded protein: CSVEDLRDSDGYTF. The full variable domain, completed using reference TRBV29-1 and TRBJ1-2, is SAVISQKPSRDICQRGTSLTIQCQVDSQVTMMFWYRQQPGQSLTLIATANQGSEATYESGFVIDKFPISRPNLTFSTLTVSNMSPEDSSIYLCSVEDLRDSDGYTFGSGTRLTVV.

The sample holds many counts of this clonotype. The rearrangement joins TRBV14 to TRBJ2-7; D possibly uses TRBD1 or TRBD2 (5 bases each). Trimming took off 0 bases at V and 5 bases at J, with 14 bases between the two ends. This CDR3 region has 15 residues. In germline, CDR1 is SGHDN, CDR2 FVKESK. The CDR3 nucleotides read TGTGCCAGCAGCCAAGATGAGGGGTCAAGGGACGAGCAGTACTTC. It specifies CASSQDEGSRDEQYF.

The rearrangement uses TRBV2 and TRBJ2-3; 12 bases are shared with TRBD2. Germline lookup yields CDR1 SNHLY and CDR2 FYNNEI. The CDR3 is 14 amino acids. V dropped 4 bases and J dropped 7; count of bases not matched to a gene: 3. DNA of the CDR3: TGTGCCAGCAGTGTTAGGACTAGCGGGAATACGCAGTATTTT. Its translation: CASSVRTSGNTQYF.

This clonotype occurred many times. The rearrangement joins TRBV7-8 to TRBJ2-5, with 10 positions matching TRBD2. Trimming at V came to 0 bases and at J to 3 bases, leaving 4 bases not matched to a gene. Germline V CDR1 and CDR2: SGHVS, FQNEAQ. This CDR3 spans 16 amino acids. The CDR3 DNA is TGTGCCAGCAGCTTAGCGGGGCTAGCGGGGGAAGAGACCCAGTACTTC. Protein product: CASSLAGLAGEETQYF.

This clonotype has at least ten counts. The chain joins TRBV7-9 to TRBJ2-3; D perhaps matches TRBD2 (6 bases). CDR3 size: 16 residues. Per germline, CDR1 SEHNR and CDR2 FQNEAQ (reference sequence). Trimming removed 3 bases at V and 0 bases at J, with 13 bases between. The CDR3 protein is CASSFLRLVSTDTQYF. CDR3 coding DNA: TGTGCCAGCAGCTTCTTAAGACTAGTGAGCACAGATACGCAGTATTTT.

This clonotype appeared many times. The chain joins TRBV5-5 to TRBJ2-7; D is unclear. CDR1 is SGHKS, CDR2 YYEKEE, per germline (reference sequence). V lost 0 bases and J 0 bases, leaving 4 bases between the germline ends. The CDR3 has 13 residues. The CDR3 bases are TGTGCCAGCAGCTTGGTCAACTCCTACGAGCAGTACTTC. Its protein product is CASSLVNSYEQYF.

This clonotype was observed many times. The chain employs TRBV7-9 and TRBJ2-1; 7 bases are a match to TRBD2. V lost 5 bases and J lost 3; bases outside the gene matches: 7. From germline, CDR1 is SEHNR and CDR2 FQNEAQ (reference sequence). The CDR3 spans 15 residues. DNA of the CDR3: TGTGCCAGCAGCGCAGCGGGGATGAACTACAATGAGCAGTTCTTC. Translating gives CASSAAGMNYNEQFF.

This clonotype was seen many times. The CDR3 DNA follows: TGTGCCAGCAGCTTCAGATCCACCGGGGAGCTGTTTTTT. Its protein product is CASSFRSTGELFF. The chain employs TRBV7-2 and TRBJ2-2; D unclear. The ends were cut back, 3 bases at V and 4 bases at J, with 6 bases in the middle. Germline lookup yields CDR1 SGHTA and CDR2 FQGNSA. CDR3 size: 13 residues.

Many counts were recorded for this clonotype. This chain uses TRBV27 with TRBJ1-3; D is undetermined. This CDR3 is 14 amino acids long. Germline-derived CDR1 and CDR2 are MNHEY and SMNVEV (reference sequence). Trimming removed 4 bases from V and 4 bases from J, with 11 bases in between. The CDR3 region is CASSSRASGNTIYF. For the CDR3, the DNA is TGTGCCAGCAGTTCCCGGGCCTCAGGAAACACCATATATTTT.

This clonotype was seen ten or more times. The V call is TRBV7-2, the J call TRBJ2-1; D might be TRBD1 (6 bases). CDR3 length equals 17 residues. CDR1 is SGHTA, CDR2 FQGNSA, per germline. V gave up 2 bases and J gave up 6 bases, with 20 bases separating them. DNA for the CDR3: TGTGCCAGCAGCTTAACCCTAATGACAGGTTCGATCAATGAGCAGTTCTTC. It yields the protein CASSLTLMTGSINEQFF. Complete variable domain (other parts from reference TRBV7-2 and TRBJ2-1): GAGVSQSPSNKVTEKGKDVELRCDPISGHTALYWYRQSLGQGLEFLIYFQGNSAPDKSGLPSDRFSAERTGGSVSTLTIQRTQQEDSAVYLCASSLTLMTGSINEQFFGPGTRLTVL.

This clonotype came up many times. The gene calls are TRBV28 and TRBJ2-7, with 7 bases matching TRBD2. V gave up 3 bases and J gave up 0 bases; unmatched junction bases: 5. Looked up from germline, CDR1 is MDHEN and CDR2 is SYDVKM. This CDR3 spans 15 amino acids. CDR3 sequence reads: CASSFHGGFSYEQYF. The CDR3 DNA reads TGTGCCAGCAGTTTTCACGGGGGGTTCTCCTACGAGCAGTACTTC.

This clonotype came up many times. The J gene is TRBJ2-1, the V gene TRBV7-2; 10 nucleotides match TRBD2. The ends lost 3 bases at V and 7 bases at J; junction bases unmatched: 6. CDR1 is SGHTA and CDR2 is FQGNSA in the germline V gene. The CDR3 runs 15 residues. For the CDR3, the DNA is TGTGCCAGCAGCTTTAGCGGGGGGCGGGTAAATGAGCAGTTCTTC. Amino acids: CASSFSGGRVNEQFF.

This clonotype has a count of ten or more. This rearrangement joins TRBV7-2 to TRBJ2-3; 14 nucleotides match TRBD2. V gave up 6 bases and J gave up 8 bases; unmatched junction bases: 4. The length of the CDR3 is 14 residues. Germline CDR1 is SGHTA and CDR2 is FQGNSA. The CDR3 region has the DNA TGTGCCAGCAGTTTGACTAGCGGGGGGGCTACGCAGTATTTT. Amino acids: CASSLTSGGATQYF.

In this sample, this clonotype turned up many times. This chain joins TRBV7-2 and TRBJ1-2, with D uncertain. Germline-derived CDR1 and CDR2 are SGHTA and FQGNSA. The CDR3 is made up of 15 amino acids. V was shortened by 1 base and J by 0 bases, with 9 bases between the two germline ends. CDR3 bases: TGTGCCAGCAGCTTAGATCGGCGGTCTAACTATGGCTACACCTTC. Protein product: CASSLDRRSNYGYTF.